Listed below are T cell receptor beta chains from one sample, sequenced in a study of blood T cells in healthy people across ages. TCRdb independently ran MiXCR on the 5' RACE reads; one entry per CDR3 protein. The table includes about a million distinct CDR3 sequences, just over 50% detected once. The source material was blood. Receptors originate from a woman aged 55-75 years in good health. Each CDR3 is given with its conserved first and last residue. The D gene is left open where the match is weak. Only part of the rows carry a size: once, few, many, or a class if the clone is expanded.

D gene: -; V gene: TRBV12-3/TRBV12-4; J gene: TRBJ2-1; clone size: -; CDR3 protein: CASRRSGTYNEQFF; CDR3 DNA: TGTGCCAGCAGGCGGTCAGGCACCTACAATGAGCAGTTCTTC
D gene: TRBD1; V gene: TRBV20-1; J gene: TRBJ2-7; clone size: -; CDR3 protein: CSARYPGQKIYEQYF; CDR3 DNA: TGCAGTGCTAGATATCCGGGACAGAAGATTTACGAGCAGTACTTC
D gene: -; V gene: TRBV5-5; J gene: TRBJ2-1; clone size: many; CDR3 protein: CASSLANNEQFF; CDR3 DNA: TGTGCCAGCAGCTTGGCCAACAATGAGCAGTTCTTC
D gene: -; V gene: TRBV28; J gene: TRBJ2-5; clone size: -; CDR3 protein: CASSQTPGTSVGETQYF; CDR3 DNA: TGTGCCAGCAGTCAAACCCCGGGGACATCAGTGGGGGAGACCCAGTACTTC
D gene: -; V gene: TRBV7-2; J gene: TRBJ2-7; clone size: -; CDR3 protein: CASSSRPGLISSYEQYF; CDR3 DNA: TGTGCCAGCAGCTCCAGACCTGGGCTTATAAGCTCCTACGAGCAGTACTTC
D gene: TRBD2; V gene: TRBV7-7; J gene: TRBJ2-7; clone size: -; CDR3 protein: CVSRQIQPPGTKRGAYEQYF; CDR3 DNA: TGTGTCAGCAGACAGATACAACCTCCGGGTACAAAGCGGGGTGCCTACGAGCAGTACTTC
D gene: -; V gene: TRBV20-1; J gene: TRBJ2-1; clone size: -; CDR3 protein: CSSSGLADEQFF; CDR3 DNA: TGCAGTTCATCGGGGCTAGCAGATGAGCAGTTCTTC
D gene: TRBD1; V gene: TRBV5-1; J gene: TRBJ2-7; clone size: -; CDR3 protein: CASSQGQGGRERYF; CDR3 DNA: TGCGCCAGCAGCCAGGGACAGGGCGGACGCGAGCGGTACTTC
D gene: TRBD2; V gene: TRBV5-1; J gene: TRBJ2-3; clone size: few; CDR3 protein: CASSLDGGRSTDTQYF; CDR3 DNA: TGCGCCAGCAGCTTGGATGGCGGGAGAAGCACAGATACGCAGTATTTT
D gene: -; V gene: TRBV5-1; J gene: TRBJ2-1; clone size: -; CDR3 protein: CASSFGGGGSYDEQFF; CDR3 DNA: TGCGCCAGCAGCTTTGGAGGGGGGGGAAGCTACGATGAGCAGTTCTTC
D gene: -; V gene: TRBV6-5; J gene: TRBJ2-1; clone size: -; CDR3 protein: CASRRATAVYNEQFF; CDR3 DNA: TGTGCCAGCCGACGTGCGACAGCGGTCTACAATGAGCAGTTCTTC
D gene: -; V gene: TRBV29-1; J gene: TRBJ2-5; clone size: few; CDR3 protein: CSAGGLASSGETQYF; CDR3 DNA: TGCAGCGCTGGCGGTCTCGCTTCCAGTGGAGAGACCCAGTACTTC
D gene: TRBD2; V gene: TRBV29-1; J gene: TRBJ2-7; clone size: -; CDR3 protein: CSGLAGGGNEQYF; CDR3 DNA: TGCAGCGGTCTAGCGGGAGGGGGAAACGAGCAGTACTTC
D gene: -; V gene: TRBV9; J gene: TRBJ1-2; clone size: few; CDR3 protein: CASSVEVRSDYGYTF; CDR3 DNA: TGTGCCAGCAGCGTAGAAGTCAGAAGTGACTATGGCTACACCTTC
D gene: -; V gene: TRBV3-1; J gene: TRBJ2-7; clone size: -; CDR3 protein: CASSNSFDGVNGEEYF; CDR3 DNA: TGTGCCAGCAGCAATAGCTTTGACGGGGTAAACGGAGAGGAGTACTTC
D gene: TRBD2; V gene: TRBV4-2; J gene: TRBJ2-7; clone size: few; CDR3 protein: CASSPGLAEAYEQYF; CDR3 DNA: TGTGCCAGCAGCCCCGGACTAGCGGAGGCCTACGAGCAGTACTTC
D gene: -; V gene: TRBV28; J gene: TRBJ1-6; clone size: -; CDR3 protein: CASSPQSGPLGSPLHF; CDR3 DNA: TGTGCCAGCAGCCCTCAGTCCGGTCCCTTGGGCTCACCCCTCCACTTT
D gene: -; V gene: TRBV4-2; J gene: TRBJ2-3; clone size: few; CDR3 protein: CASSPQALTASTDTQYF; CDR3 DNA: TGTGCCAGCAGCCCCCAAGCTTTAACTGCTAGCACAGATACGCAGTATTTT
D gene: -; V gene: TRBV28; J gene: TRBJ1-2; clone size: -; CDR3 protein: CASSLAGITGYTF; CDR3 DNA: TGTGCCAGCAGTTTGGCAGGGATTACGGGCTACACCTTC
D gene: -; V gene: TRBV27; J gene: TRBJ2-4; clone size: few; CDR3 protein: CASSLGTQGNIQYF; CDR3 DNA: TGTGCCAGCAGTTTAGGTACACAAGGGAACATTCAGTACTTC
D gene: TRBD1; V gene: TRBV5-1; J gene: TRBJ2-7; clone size: -; CDR3 protein: CASSLYRGQDEQYF; CDR3 DNA: TGCGCCAGCAGCCTCTACAGGGGGCAGGACGAGCAGTACTTC
D gene: TRBD1; V gene: TRBV10-1; J gene: TRBJ1-2; clone size: -; CDR3 protein: CASSESRGPTYGYTF; CDR3 DNA: TGCGCCAGCAGTGAGTCTAGGGGGCCGACCTATGGCTACACCTTC
D gene: -; V gene: TRBV28; J gene: TRBJ2-7; clone size: few; CDR3 protein: CASSLLGSGAGTLYEQYF; CDR3 DNA: TGTGCCAGCAGTTTATTAGGCTCTGGGGCGGGAACTCTCTACGAGCAGTACTTC
D gene: -; V gene: TRBV10-3; J gene: TRBJ2-3; clone size: -; CDR3 protein: CAVSDPLVATDTQYF; CDR3 DNA: TGTGCCGTCAGTGATCCCCTAGTTGCCACAGATACGCAGTATTTT
D gene: TRBD1; V gene: TRBV6-5; J gene: TRBJ2-7; clone size: once; CDR3 protein: CACSPTGTGRYEQYF; CDR3 DNA: TGTGCCTGCAGCCCTACCGGGACAGGGCGATACGAGCAGTACTTC
D gene: TRBD1; V gene: TRBV3-1; J gene: TRBJ2-1; clone size: -; CDR3 protein: CASSQRPTGEPYNEQFF; CDR3 DNA: TGTGCCAGCAGCCAAAGACCGACAGGGGAACCCTACAATGAGCAGTTCTTC
D gene: TRBD2; V gene: TRBV12-3/TRBV12-4; J gene: TRBJ2-1; clone size: -; CDR3 protein: CASSLPGRAVNEQFF; CDR3 DNA: TGTGCCAGCAGTTTACCCGGGAGGGCCGTCAATGAGCAGTTCTTC
D gene: TRBD1; V gene: TRBV11-2; J gene: TRBJ2-1; clone size: few; CDR3 protein: CASSFGTGGVEQFF; CDR3 DNA: TGTGCCAGCAGCTTTGGGACAGGGGGGGTTGAGCAGTTCTTC
D gene: -; V gene: TRBV6-2/TRBV6-3; J gene: TRBJ1-1; clone size: -; CDR3 protein: CASSTRLRLEAFF; CDR3 DNA: TGTGCCAGCAGTACTAGATTACGTCTAGAAGCTTTCTTT
D gene: -; V gene: TRBV2; J gene: TRBJ1-4; clone size: -; CDR3 protein: CASIGSGEKLFF; CDR3 DNA: TGTGCCAGCATCGGGAGTGGTGAAAAACTGTTTTTT
D gene: -; V gene: TRBV10-3; J gene: TRBJ1-1; clone size: -; CDR3 protein: CAISEQDNTEAFF; CDR3 DNA: TGTGCCATCAGTGAGCAGGATAACACTGAAGCTTTCTTT
D gene: TRBD1; V gene: TRBV30; J gene: TRBJ2-7; clone size: few; CDR3 protein: CAWNGFTGVYEQYF; CDR3 DNA: TGTGCCTGGAATGGTTTCACAGGGGTCTACGAGCAGTACTTC
D gene: -; V gene: TRBV29-1; J gene: TRBJ1-2; clone size: -; CDR3 protein: CSVDRLELYGYTF; CDR3 DNA: TGCAGCGTTGACAGACTGGAACTCTATGGCTACACCTTC
D gene: -; V gene: TRBV20-1; J gene: TRBJ2-3; clone size: -; CDR3 protein: CSGDGPSITQYF; CDR3 DNA: TGCAGTGGGGACGGGCCTTCTATTACGCAGTATTTT
D gene: -; V gene: TRBV4-1; J gene: TRBJ2-7; clone size: -; CDR3 protein: CASSPWGQQYF; CDR3 DNA: TGCGCCAGCAGCCCCTGGGGTCAGCAGTACTTC
D gene: -; V gene: TRBV3-1; J gene: TRBJ2-7; clone size: -; CDR3 protein: CASSQPPSEGRQSYEQYF; CDR3 DNA: TGTGCCAGCAGCCAACCACCGTCCGAGGGACGGCAATCCTACGAGCAGTACTTC
D gene: -; V gene: TRBV20-1; J gene: TRBJ2-7; clone size: -; CDR3 protein: CSARGLAYSGNEQYF; CDR3 DNA: TGCAGTGCTAGAGGATTGGCGTACTCAGGGAACGAGCAGTACTTC
D gene: TRBD1; V gene: TRBV11-1; J gene: TRBJ2-1; clone size: -; CDR3 protein: CASSPRQGSYNEQFF; CDR3 DNA: TGTGCCAGCAGCCCCCGACAGGGTTCCTACAATGAGCAGTTCTTC
D gene: TRBD2; V gene: TRBV20-1; J gene: TRBJ2-4; clone size: -; CDR3 protein: CSVAGLAGEGSDIQYF; CDR3 DNA: TGCAGTGTTGCGGGACTAGCGGGAGAAGGGTCGGACATTCAGTACTTC
D gene: -; V gene: TRBV30; J gene: TRBJ1-5; clone size: -; CDR3 protein: CAWSLSSQGLQPQHF; CDR3 DNA: TGTGCCTGGTCTTTAAGTTCGCAGGGACTTCAGCCCCAGCATTTT
D gene: -; V gene: TRBV4-1; J gene: TRBJ1-2; clone size: few; CDR3 protein: CASSEGVGGGYGYTF; CDR3 DNA: TGCGCCAGCAGCGAAGGGGTTGGGGGAGGCTATGGCTACACCTTC
D gene: TRBD1; V gene: TRBV11-2; J gene: TRBJ1-1; clone size: -; CDR3 protein: CASSLDYQDRRYTEAFF; CDR3 DNA: TGTGCCAGCAGCTTAGACTACCAGGACAGGAGGTACACTGAAGCTTTCTTT
D gene: TRBD2; V gene: TRBV7-9; J gene: TRBJ2-7; clone size: once; CDR3 protein: CASSLGLRERFGEQYF; CDR3 DNA: TGTGCCAGCAGCTTAGGGTTGCGGGAGAGGTTTGGGGAGCAGTACTTC
D gene: TRBD2; V gene: TRBV4-1; J gene: TRBJ2-1; clone size: few; CDR3 protein: CASSPWMGSGGYEQFF; CDR3 DNA: TGCGCCAGCAGCCCATGGATGGGTAGCGGGGGATACGAGCAGTTCTTC
D gene: -; V gene: TRBV5-6; J gene: TRBJ2-3; clone size: -; CDR3 protein: CASSLDGWGGRGTDTQYF; CDR3 DNA: TGTGCCAGCAGCTTGGACGGCTGGGGGGGCAGGGGCACAGATACGCAGTATTTT
D gene: -; V gene: TRBV20-1; J gene: TRBJ2-5; clone size: -; CDR3 protein: CSARDVNRVFQETQYF; CDR3 DNA: TGCAGTGCTAGAGACGTAAACAGGGTTTTTCAAGAGACCCAGTACTTC